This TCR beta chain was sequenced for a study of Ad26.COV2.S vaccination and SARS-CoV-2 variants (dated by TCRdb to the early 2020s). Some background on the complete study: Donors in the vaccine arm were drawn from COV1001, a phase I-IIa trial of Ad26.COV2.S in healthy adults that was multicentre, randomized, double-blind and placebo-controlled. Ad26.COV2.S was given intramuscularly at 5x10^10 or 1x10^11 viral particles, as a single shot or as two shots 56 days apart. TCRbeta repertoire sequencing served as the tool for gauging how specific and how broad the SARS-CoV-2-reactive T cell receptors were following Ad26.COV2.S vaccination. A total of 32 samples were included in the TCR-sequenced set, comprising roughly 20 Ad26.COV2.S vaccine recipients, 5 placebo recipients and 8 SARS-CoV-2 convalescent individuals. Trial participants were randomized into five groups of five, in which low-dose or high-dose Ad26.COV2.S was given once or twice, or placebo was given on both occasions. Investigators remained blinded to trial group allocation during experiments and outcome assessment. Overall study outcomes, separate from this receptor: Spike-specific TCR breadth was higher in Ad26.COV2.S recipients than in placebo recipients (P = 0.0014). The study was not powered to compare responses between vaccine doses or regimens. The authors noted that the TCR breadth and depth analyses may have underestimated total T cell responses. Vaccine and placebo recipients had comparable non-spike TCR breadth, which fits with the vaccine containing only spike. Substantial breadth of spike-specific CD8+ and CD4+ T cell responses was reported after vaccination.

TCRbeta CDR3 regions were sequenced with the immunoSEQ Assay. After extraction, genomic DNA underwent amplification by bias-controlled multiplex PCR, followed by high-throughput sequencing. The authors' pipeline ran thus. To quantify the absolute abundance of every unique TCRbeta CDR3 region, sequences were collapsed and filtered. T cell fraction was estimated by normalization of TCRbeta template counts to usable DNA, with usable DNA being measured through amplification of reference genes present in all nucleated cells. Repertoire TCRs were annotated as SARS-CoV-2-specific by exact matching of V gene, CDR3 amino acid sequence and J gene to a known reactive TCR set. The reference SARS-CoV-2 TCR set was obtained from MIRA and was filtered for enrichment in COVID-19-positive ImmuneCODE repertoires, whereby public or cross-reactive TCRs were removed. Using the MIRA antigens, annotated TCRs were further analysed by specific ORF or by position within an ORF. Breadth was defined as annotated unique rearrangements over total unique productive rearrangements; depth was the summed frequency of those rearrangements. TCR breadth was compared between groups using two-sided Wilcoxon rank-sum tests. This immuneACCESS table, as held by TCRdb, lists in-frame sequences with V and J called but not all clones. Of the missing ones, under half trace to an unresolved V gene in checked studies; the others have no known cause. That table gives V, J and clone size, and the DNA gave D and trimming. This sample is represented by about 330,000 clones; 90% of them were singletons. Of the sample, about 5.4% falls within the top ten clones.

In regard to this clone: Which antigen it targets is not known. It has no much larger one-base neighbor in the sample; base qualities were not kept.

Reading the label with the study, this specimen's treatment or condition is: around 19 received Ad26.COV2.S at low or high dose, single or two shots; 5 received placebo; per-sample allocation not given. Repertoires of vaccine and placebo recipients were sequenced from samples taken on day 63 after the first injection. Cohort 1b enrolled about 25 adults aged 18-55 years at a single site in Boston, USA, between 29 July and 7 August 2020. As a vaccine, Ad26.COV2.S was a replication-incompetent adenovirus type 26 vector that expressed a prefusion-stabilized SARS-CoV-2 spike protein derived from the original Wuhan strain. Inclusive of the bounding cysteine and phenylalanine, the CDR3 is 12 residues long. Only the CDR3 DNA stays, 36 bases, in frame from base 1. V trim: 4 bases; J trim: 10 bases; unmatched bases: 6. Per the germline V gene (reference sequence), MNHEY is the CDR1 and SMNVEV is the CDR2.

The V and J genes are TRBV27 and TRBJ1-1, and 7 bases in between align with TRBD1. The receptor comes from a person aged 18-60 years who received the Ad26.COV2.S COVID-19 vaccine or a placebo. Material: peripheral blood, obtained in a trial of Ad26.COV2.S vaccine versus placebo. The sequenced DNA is TGTGCCAGCAGTTCCCTTTACAGGGGAGCTTTCTTT. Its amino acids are CASSSLYRGAFF.